Listed below are T cell receptor beta chains from one sample, sequenced in a study of T cell responses to AZD1222 COVID-19 vaccine. Profiled with immunoSEQ multiplex PCR; TCRdb holds only in-frame clones, not every one. This repertoire shows 80,000 or so clones, 92% found once; its top ten account for around 4.5%. This material consisted of peripheral blood, taken 28 days after the second AZD1222 dose. The receptor source for this set is an adult who received the AZD1222 COVID-19 vaccine. Both conserved end residues are part of each CDR3.

V	length	CDR3
TRBV19	14	CASSTLGGGTEAFF
TRBV4-2	17	CASSQDLVTSGGNEQFF
TRBV3-1/TRBV3-2	14	CASSQVPGDYEQYF
TRBV5-6	13	CASSLGRGTEAFF
TRBV21-1	16	CASSKVGGATNEKLFF
TRBV5-1	17	CASSQVFGLAGVNIQYF
TRBV28	13	CASSLQGRDGYTF
TRBV10-3	14	CAISESGDSTEAFF
TRBV5-1	16	CASSLRGSGPGEPQHF
TRBV5-1	15	CASSLGDRGNSPLHF
TRBV6-1	15	CASSELAGGKYEQYF
TRBV7-2	13	CASSSGQNNEQFF
TRBV11-3	13	CASSLDPRNTIYF
TRBV9	16	CASSALPEGLLYEQYF
TRBV5-1	15	CASSLDAPTQETQYF
TRBV9	13	CASSRGRHNEQFF
TRBV5-1	15	CASSLDRVARYGYTF
TRBV4-1	14	CASSRDREDEKLFF
TRBV6-2/TRBV6-3	14	CASSPGLAGREQYF
TRBV7-2	15	CASSPRDRGDEKLFF
TRBV11-2	15	CASSRPGNGYTEAFF
TRBV6-1	16	CASSEIQGLGSDTQYF
TRBV4-2	15	CASSQEAVDYYEQYF
TRBV5-1	15	CASTAGGVISGEQFF
TRBV30	11	CAWSVGGGSTF
TRBV4-3	14	CASSQDETGYEQYF
TRBV6-5	14	CASSQRGREYEQYF
TRBV4-2	15	CASSQGGGNTGELFF
TRBV7-9	12	CASSPGGYEQYF
TRBV7-2	12	CASSQSSYEQYF
TRBV28	14	CASSLVPVNYGYTF
TRBV7-2	12	CASSDRDGELFF
TRBV27	18	CASSLLGTGATGANVLTF
TRBV3-1/TRBV3-2	14	CAKRQASSGNTIYF
TRBV18	13	CASSPGTSYEQYF
TRBV28	14	CASSIRSLIYGYTF
TRBV27	13	CASSPYPLYEQYF
TRBV25-1	16	CASSERPSTGKYGYTF
TRBV15	13	CATSRVGVGGYTF
TRBV3-1/TRBV3-2	14	CASSQAGPQETQYF
TRBV15	12	CATNSGEGEAFF
TRBV28	15	CASSLWGGSYNEQFF
TRBV7-9	14	CASSLEAGFVGYTF
TRBV18	16	CASSPSVFRQNSPLHF
TRBV6-5	12	CASSPPGRGYTF
TRBV11-2	14	CASSLGQGGTEAFF
TRBV7-6	14	CASSPLGGEFEAFF
TRBV29-1	13	CSVDGRRNTEAFF
TRBV6-5	15	CASSYSAGRANEQFF
TRBV14	14	CASSAGHGLFEAFF
TRBV14	16	CASSPWVAGISYEQYF
TRBV5-1	15	CASSLLASNTGELFF